This TCR beta chain was sequenced for a study of T cells in Graves' hyperthyroidism and ophthalmopathy. Study-wide results and caveats: The authors' 13 V-J model separated ophthalmopathy from stable hyperthyroidism. In validation, the model predicted ophthalmopathy. These predictions came a median roughly 6 months before onset.

A note on this clonotype: The antigen is not known.

CDR1 is DFQATT and CDR2 is SNEGSKA in the germline V gene (reference sequence). The CDR3 runs 18 residues. After removal of 3 bases from V and 5 bases from J, the junction contained 20 bases not matched to a gene. TCR beta CDR3 regions were amplified from RNA transcripts. First-round RT-PCR of the TCR CDR3 relied on the HTBI primer set. TCRdb ran MiXCR on the multiplex PCR reads and lists one entry per CDR3 protein. Of around 600,000 distinct CDR3 sequences listed, approximately 15% were seen once; the top ten hold roughly 3.5%. Fresh 10 ml peripheral blood yielded PBMCs. The rearrangement links TRBV20-1 to TRBJ2-5; TRBD2 matches at 8 bases. Material for sequencing was blood. This receptor was taken from a woman aged 40 to 50 with Graves' ophthalmopathy. The CDR3 DNA reads as TGCAGTGCTAGGTCCCTTGGTGACGGGGGGGGGCCGTTGGAGACCCAGTACTTC. Amino acids: CSARSLGDGGGPLETQYF.